This T cell receptor beta chain was sequenced in a study of Tregs in tolerant kidney transplant recipients. Study results and limitations: No direct test of biological reproducibility was done here. Tregs expanded with activated donor B cells seemed most donor-specific.

Thawed PBMCs were FACS-sorted into unstimulated CD4+CD25+CD127- regulatory T cells, CD4+CD25- non-regulatory cells, CD4 and CD8 cells. Worth noting for this clone: As yet, its antigen is unknown.

The V segment lost 4 bases and the J segment 6 bases; nucleotides outside the gene matches: 8. This CDR3 contains 15 residues. CDR1 and CDR2 (germline): MNHNS, SASEGT. Assay: immunoSEQ multiplex PCR; the TCRdb copy retains only in-frame clones and omits some. The sample contains 75,000 to 95,000 clones, approximately 90% of which appear only once. The gene calls are TRBV6-1 and TRBJ2-3; 9 bases fit TRBD2. The source material was CD8+ T cells from blood. The TCR was taken from a human donor in good health. Written as DNA, the CDR3 is TGTGCCAGCAGTGCCGTCGCGGGAGGGCCGGATACGCAGTATTTT. Translated: CASSAVAGGPDTQYF.